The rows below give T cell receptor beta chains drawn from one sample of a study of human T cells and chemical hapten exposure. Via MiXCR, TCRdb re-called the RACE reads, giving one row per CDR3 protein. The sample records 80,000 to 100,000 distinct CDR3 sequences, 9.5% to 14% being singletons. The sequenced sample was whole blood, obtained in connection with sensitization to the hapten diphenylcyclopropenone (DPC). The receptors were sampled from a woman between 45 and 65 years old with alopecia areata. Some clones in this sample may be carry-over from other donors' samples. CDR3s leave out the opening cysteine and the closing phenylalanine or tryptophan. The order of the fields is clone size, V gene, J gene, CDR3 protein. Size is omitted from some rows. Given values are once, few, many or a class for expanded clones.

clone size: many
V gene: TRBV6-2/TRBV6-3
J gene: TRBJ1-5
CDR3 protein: ASSYSGRENQPQH

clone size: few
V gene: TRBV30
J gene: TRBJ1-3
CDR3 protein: AWSPSGSRGGNTIY

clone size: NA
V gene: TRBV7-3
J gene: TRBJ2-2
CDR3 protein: ASSLSDSNTGELF

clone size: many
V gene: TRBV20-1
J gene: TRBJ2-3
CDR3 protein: SARGQAGTDTQY

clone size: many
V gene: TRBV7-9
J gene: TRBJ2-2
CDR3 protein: ASSPTPNTGELF

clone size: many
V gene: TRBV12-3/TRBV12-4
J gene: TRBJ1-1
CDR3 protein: ASSLTGPNTEAF

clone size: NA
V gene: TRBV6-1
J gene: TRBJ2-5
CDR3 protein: ASSAAGTDQETQY

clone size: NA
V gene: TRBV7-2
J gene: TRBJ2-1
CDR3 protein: ASSLGVAGNEQF

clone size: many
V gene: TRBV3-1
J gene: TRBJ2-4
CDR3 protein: ASSQVPDLAKNIQY

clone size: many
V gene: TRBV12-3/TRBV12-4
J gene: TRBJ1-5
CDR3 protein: ASSLGNNQPQH

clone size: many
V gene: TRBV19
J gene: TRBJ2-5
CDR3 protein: ASSIGQRETQY

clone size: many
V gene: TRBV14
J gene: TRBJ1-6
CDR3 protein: ASSQATGGPGSPLH

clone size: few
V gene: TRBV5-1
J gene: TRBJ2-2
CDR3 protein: ASSLGLNTGELF

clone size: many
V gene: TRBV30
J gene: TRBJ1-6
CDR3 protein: AWTGTGASPLH

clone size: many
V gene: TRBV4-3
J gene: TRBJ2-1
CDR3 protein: ASSRTGINNEQF

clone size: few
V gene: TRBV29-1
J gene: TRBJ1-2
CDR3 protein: SVLPGYT

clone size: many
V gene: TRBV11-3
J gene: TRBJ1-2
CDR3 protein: ASSLATDGYT

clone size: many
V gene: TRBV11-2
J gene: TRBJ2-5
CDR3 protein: ASSHNPGVGRTGTETQY

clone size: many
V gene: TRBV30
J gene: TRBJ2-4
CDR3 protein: AWRGTGENIQY

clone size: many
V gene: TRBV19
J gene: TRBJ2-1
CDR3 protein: ASKQGDNEQF

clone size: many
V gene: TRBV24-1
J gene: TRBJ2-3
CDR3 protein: ATSPTGSKDTQY

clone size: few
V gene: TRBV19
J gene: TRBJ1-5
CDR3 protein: ASSKWTGNQPQH

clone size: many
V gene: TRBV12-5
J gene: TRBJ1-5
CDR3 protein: ASGSDRVRNSNQPQH

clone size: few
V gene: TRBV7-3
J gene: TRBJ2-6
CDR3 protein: ASSLTLRASGGPGANVLT

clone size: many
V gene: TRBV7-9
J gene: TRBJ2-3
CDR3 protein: ASSPRTSGYTDTQY

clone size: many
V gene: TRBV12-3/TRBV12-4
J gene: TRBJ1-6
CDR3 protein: ASSGPGGNFYNSPLH

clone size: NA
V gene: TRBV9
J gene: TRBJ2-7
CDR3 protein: ASSPGAYEQY

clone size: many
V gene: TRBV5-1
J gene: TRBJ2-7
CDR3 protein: ASSQAVTTYEQY

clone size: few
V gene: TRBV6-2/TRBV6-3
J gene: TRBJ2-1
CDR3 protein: ASLPLMSSGRRGEQF

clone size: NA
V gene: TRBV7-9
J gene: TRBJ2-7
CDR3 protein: ASTFGGRGTYEQY

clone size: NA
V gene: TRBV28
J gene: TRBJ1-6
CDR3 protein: ASRMDRGVSPLH

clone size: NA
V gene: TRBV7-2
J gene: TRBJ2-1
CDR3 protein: ASLTSGTSLVGEQF

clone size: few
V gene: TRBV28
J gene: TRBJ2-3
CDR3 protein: ASSSGGVSTDTQY

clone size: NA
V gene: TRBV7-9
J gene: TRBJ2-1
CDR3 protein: ASSSGTSGTNEQF

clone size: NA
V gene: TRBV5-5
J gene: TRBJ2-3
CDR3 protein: ASSSGGSTDTQY

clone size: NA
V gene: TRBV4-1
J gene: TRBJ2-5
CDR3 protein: ASSQQAETQY

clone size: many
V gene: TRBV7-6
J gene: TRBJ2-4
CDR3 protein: ASSSGQGTNIQY

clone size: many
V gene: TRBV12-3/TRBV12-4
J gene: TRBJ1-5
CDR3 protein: ASSQGQDNQPQH

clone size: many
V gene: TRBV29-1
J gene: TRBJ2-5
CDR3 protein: SVDGGPAAETQY

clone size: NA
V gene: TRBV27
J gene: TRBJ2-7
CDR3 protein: ASSLGLALEQY

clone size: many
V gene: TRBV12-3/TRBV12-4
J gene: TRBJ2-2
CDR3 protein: ASSFRPLRTGELF

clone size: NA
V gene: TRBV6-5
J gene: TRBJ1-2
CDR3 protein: ASSYDPYDGYT

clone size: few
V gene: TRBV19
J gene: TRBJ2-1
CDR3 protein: ASSRNGRGFNEQF

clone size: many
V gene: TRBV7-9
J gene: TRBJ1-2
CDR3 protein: ASSLDMPYGYT

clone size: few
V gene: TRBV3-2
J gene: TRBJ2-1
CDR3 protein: ASSHPGQGANEQF